Presented here are 29 T cell receptor beta chains from one specimen sequenced in a study of OX40 agonist ivuxolimab in advanced cancers. Profiling relied on immunoSEQ multiplex PCR, and the TCRdb table lists in-frame clones only, not all of them. Of tens of thousands of clones in the sample, 80% to 95% were seen once. The sequencing used CD4+ or CD8+ T cells sorted from blood, collected in a trial of the OX40 agonist ivuxolimab. The receptors originated from an adult with an advanced solid tumor such as melanoma, head and neck, liver or kidney cancer.

The V call is TRBV19, the J call TRBJ1-5, with D unclear. V gave up 3 bases and J gave up 4 bases, with 7 bases separating them. The germline gives CDR1 LNHDA, CDR2 SQIVND (reference sequence). This CDR3 contains 13 residues. DNA for the CDR3: TGTGCCAGTAGTATGCCCGGGAATCAGCCCCAGCATTTT. Amino acid sequence: CASSMPGNQPQHF.

The CDR3 loop reads CASSETGVLYNEQFF. The CDR3 DNA is TGTGCCAGCAGTGAAACGGGCGTACTCTACAATGAGCAGTTCTTC. The chain joins TRBV25-1 to TRBJ2-1; D remains unclear. Trimming removed 2 bases at V and 3 bases at J, with 11 bases between. The V gene's germline CDR1 is MGHDK and CDR2 SYGVNS. This CDR3 contains 15 residues.

The chain combines TRBV5-1 with TRBJ2-7, with a tentative D call TRBD1 (6 bases). Per germline, CDR1 SGHRS and CDR2 YFSETQ. The V gene lost 0 bases and the J gene lost 5 bases, with 12 bases spanning the gap. This CDR3 has 14 amino acids. This CDR3 reads CASSLEGEMDEQYF. DNA of the CDR3: TGCGCCAGCAGCTTGGAGGGGGAGATGGACGAGCAGTACTTC.

The genes are TRBV4-1 and TRBJ2-5; TRBD2 might be the D (6 bases). Germline V gene lookup returns CDR1 MGHRA and CDR2 YSYEKL. V lost 4 bases and J 1 base, leaving 16 bases between the germline ends. The CDR3 totals 16 residues. The CDR3 DNA is TGCGCCAGCAGCCCCGGAGGGGCAACGTCCCAAGAGACCCAGTACTTC. Residues: CASSPGGATSQETQYF.

The chain couples TRBV5-1 to TRBJ1-4, with TRBD1 matching over 9 bases. After removal of 0 bases from V and 7 bases from J, the junction contained 4 bases not matched to a gene. The CDR3 sequence is 15 residues long. Germline V gives CDR1 SGHRS, CDR2 YFSETQ. This chain's CDR3 is CASSLVGQGSEKLFF. CDR3 nucleotides: TGCGCCAGCAGCTTGGTGGGACAGGGCAGTGAAAAACTGTTTTTT.

This clone was seen only once. The rearrangement joins TRBV7-2 to TRBJ1-5, with D possibly TRBD1 on 5 matching bases. CDR3 size: 13 residues. Trimming stripped 1 base from V and 8 bases from J, with 9 bases between. Per the germline V gene, CDR1 is SGHTA and CDR2 is FQGNSA. The CDR3 DNA sequence: TGTGCCAGCAGCTTAGAAACAGGAGAGCCCCAGCATTTT. Protein sequence: CASSLETGEPQHF. Full variable domain (rest looked up from reference TRBV7-2 and TRBJ1-5): GAGVSQSPSNKVTEKGKDVELRCDPISGHTALYWYRQSLGQGLEFLIYFQGNSAPDKSGLPSDRFSAERTGGSVSTLTIQRTQQEDSAVYLCASSLETGEPQHFGDGTRLSIL.

This clone was detected only once. This chain links TRBV5-1 with TRBJ2-1, with D possibly being TRBD1 or TRBD2 (5 bases each). Trimming cost V 3 bases and J 0 bases, with 13 bases left between them. The CDR3 runs to 16 residues. CDR1 and CDR2 from the germline V gene are SGHRS and YFSETQ. CDR3 coding DNA: TGCGCCAGCAGCTGGCCCCGGGACGGCTCCTACAATGAGCAGTTCTTC. It yields the protein CASSWPRDGSYNEQFF.

The chain couples TRBV5-1 to TRBJ1-2; D gene ambiguous. The CDR3 extends over 14 amino acids. Germline-derived CDR1 and CDR2 are SGHRS and YFSETQ. Trimming removed 5 bases at V and 1 base at J, with 12 bases between. The chain's CDR3 is CASSPSGVNYGYTF. As DNA, the CDR3 is TGCGCCAGCAGTCCATCAGGAGTTAACTATGGCTACACCTTC.

This chain links TRBV7-6 with TRBJ2-1, with 10 bases aligning to TRBD1. This CDR3 contains 17 residues. The germline V gene encodes CDR1 SGHVS and CDR2 FNYEAQ. The V and J ends lost 5 bases and 10 bases, in that order; junction bases with no gene match: 17. CDR3 sequence (DNA): TGTGCCAGCAGCACAGGACAGGGGGGAAGTAGTGGTCGAGAGCAGTTCTTC. It specifies CASSTGQGGSSGREQFF.

This CDR3 is CASSLLGDREQYF. CDR3 nucleotide sequence: TGTGCCAGCAGTTTGTTAGGGGATCGGGAGCAGTACTTC. The chain joins TRBV6-1 to TRBJ2-7, with D possibly TRBD1 on 5 matching bases. This CDR3 has 13 amino acids. V dropped 5 bases and J dropped 7 bases, with 15 bases sitting between them. The germline V gene encodes CDR1 MNHNS and CDR2 SASEGT.

The chain joins TRBV6-1 to TRBJ2-1, with a weak D call TRBD2 (5 bases). Germline-derived CDR1 and CDR2 are MNHNS and SASEGT. This CDR3 region has 14 residues. Trimming stripped 4 bases from V and 7 bases from J, with 14 bases between. CDR3 sequence (DNA): TGTGCCAGCAGTGGATGGGAGAGCATTAATGAGCAGTTCTTC. Protein product: CASSGWESINEQFF.

V and J are TRBV5-1 and TRBJ2-3; tentatively, D is TRBD1 (6 bases). Trimming cost V 4 bases and J 1 base, with 10 bases left between them. Germline V lookup: CDR1 SGHRS, CDR2 YFSETQ. CDR3 length: 14 residues. The CDR3: CASSVGQRTDTQYF. The CDR3, as DNA: TGCGCCAGCAGCGTCGGACAGCGCACAGATACGCAGTATTTT.

V usage is TRBV29-1 and J usage is TRBJ2-1; D is possibly TRBD1 (5 bases). V lost 7 bases to trimming and J lost 2 bases, with 15 bases between them. This CDR3 is built from 14 residues. Germline V gene sequence: CDR1 SQVTM, CDR2 ANQGSEA. The CDR3 bases are TGCAGCGGATCCACGGACACCACCTACAATGAGCAGTTCTTC. Protein: CSGSTDTTYNEQFF.

The chain combines TRBV10-3 with TRBJ2-2; D remains unclear. V was pared by 0 bases and J by 7 bases, with 12 bases between. CDR3 length equals 15 residues. Germline-derived CDR1 and CDR2 are ENHRY and SYGVKD. The CDR3 DNA sequence: TGTGCCATCAGTGAGTCACCCTCTTCGGGCGGGGAGCTGTTTTTT. Its protein is CAISESPSSGGELFF.

CDR3 bases: TGTGCCAGCAGCCAAGAGGGCGGGAGGTCCTACAATGAGCAGTTCTTC. Residues: CASSQEGGRSYNEQFF. The V call is TRBV4-2, the J call TRBJ2-1; 8 positions match TRBD2. The trim removed 0 bases at V and 1 base at J, leaving 2 bases unmatched. Germline V lookup: CDR1 LGHNA, CDR2 YNFKEQ. The CDR3 covers 16 residues.

The chain uses TRBV5-4 and TRBJ2-2, with D tentatively TRBD1 (6 bases). Trimming left V 1 base short and J 3 bases short, with 7 bases between. Germline V gene lookup returns CDR1 SGHNT and CDR2 YYREEE (reference sequence). The length of the CDR3 is 14 residues. CDR3 DNA sequence: TGTGCCAGCAGCTTGAACAGGGACACCGGGGAGCTGTTTTTT. This translates into CASSLNRDTGELFF.

The J gene is TRBJ2-2, the V gene TRBV18; D perhaps matches TRBD2 (5 bases). The CDR3 spans 18 residues. Looked up from germline, CDR1 is KGHSH and CDR2 is LQKENI. Deletions cut 1 base from V and 0 bases from J, with 15 bases between. CDR3 amino acids: CASSPLPGITSNTGELFF. CDR3 nucleotides: TGTGCCAGCTCACCACTACCCGGGATTACCTCGAACACCGGGGAGCTGTTTTTT. The full variable domain, its missing parts supplied by reference TRBV18 and TRBJ2-2, is NAGVMQNPRHLVRRRGQEARLRCSPMKGHSHVYWYRQLPEEGLKFMVYLQKENIIDESGMPKERFSAEFPKEGPSILRIQQVVRGDSAAYFCASSPLPGITSNTGELFFGEGSRLTVL.

The count of this clone is one. The chain has TRBV19 and TRBJ2-5; 7 bases are a match to TRBD2. Trimming removed 1 base from V and 3 bases from J; junction bases left unmatched: 5. CDR1 and CDR2 (germline): LNHDA, SQIVND (reference sequence). The CDR3 runs 15 residues. CDR3 residues: CASSIAMSGEETQYF. The CDR3 DNA is TGTGCCAGTAGTATAGCAATGAGCGGGGAAGAGACCCAGTACTTC.

The rearrangement joins TRBV6-5 to TRBJ1-2; TRBD1 aligns across 10 bases. This CDR3 has 15 amino acids. Germline lookup yields CDR1 MNHEY and CDR2 SVGAGI. V lost 3 bases to trimming and J lost 5 bases; unmatched junction nucleotides: 6. CDR3 region: CASSYGRDRGYGYTF. In DNA, the CDR3 is TGTGCCAGCAGTTATGGCCGGGACAGGGGTTATGGCTACACCTTC.

This chain links TRBV7-9 with TRBJ2-2; D gene uncertain. There are 15 residues in the CDR3. Per the germline V gene, CDR1 is SEHNR and CDR2 is FQNEAQ (reference sequence). Trimming took 5 bases from V and 3 from J, leaving 13 bases between them. CDR3 coding DNA: TGTGCCAGCAGCCCGCCCTCTCGTCACACCGGGGAGCTGTTTTTT. Protein product: CASSPPSRHTGELFF.

The J gene is TRBJ2-2, the V gene TRBV18; D is undetermined. CDR1 KGHSH and CDR2 LQKENI come from the germline V gene. V lost 3 bases and J lost 2, with 7 bases in between. CDR3 length equals 14 residues. As DNA, the CDR3 is TGTGCCAGCTCACCTCCCACCAACACCGGGGAGCTGTTTTTT. As protein: CASSPPTNTGELFF.

This clone was counted only a few times. The gene calls are TRBV30 and TRBJ1-3; D not resolved. V lost 5 bases and J 8 bases, leaving 13 bases between the germline ends. Germline CDR1 GTSNPN, CDR2 SVGIG (reference sequence). The CDR3 is made up of 12 amino acids. CDR3 loop: CAWGSEDYTIYF. The DNA of the CDR3 is TGTGCCTGGGGGTCGGAAGACTACACCATATATTTT.

This clone occurred once. The V call is TRBV12-2, the J call TRBJ2-7; the listed D gene, TRBD1, was not tested against the DNA. TRBV12-2 is a pseudogene segment. The CDR3 consists of 15 residues. CDR3 region: CASRLRDRVGYEQYF. CDR3 bases: TGTGCAAGTCGCCTAAGGGACAGGGTAGGTTACGAGCAGTACTTC.

The V gene is TRBV27, the J gene TRBJ2-7; 8 bases line up with TRBD1. The CDR3 runs to 16 residues. Unmatched junction bases numbered 5, after V lost 0 bases and J lost 1 base. Germline values: CDR1 MNHEY, CDR2 SMNVEV (reference sequence). The CDR3 DNA is TGTGCCAGCAGTTTATCGGGAACAGGGGGATCCTACGAGCAGTACTTC. This translates into CASSLSGTGGSYEQYF.

This clone was observed once. The junction departs from germline at one end; a sequencing error may be responsible. The rearrangement uses TRBV27 and TRBJ2-3; 7 positions match TRBD1. CDR1 and CDR2 (germline): MNHEY, SMNVEV (reference sequence). The CDR3 is 14 amino acids. The CDR3 DNA follows: TGTGCCAGCGGTTTAGGGACAGCAACAGATACGCAGTATTTT. Encoded protein: CASGLGTATDTQYF.

V and J are TRBV5-8 and TRBJ1-5, with D unclear. The CDR3 spans 14 residues. The V and J ends lost 4 bases and 1 base respectively, with 9 bases between them. Germline CDR1 SGHTS, CDR2 YDEGEE. CDR3 nucleotide sequence: TGTGCCAGCAGCCACGGACTAAGCAATCAGCCCCAGCATTTT. This translates into CASSHGLSNQPQHF.

This clone was recorded once. The J gene is TRBJ2-1, the V gene TRBV5-4; no clear D. The CDR3 consists of 12 residues. V dropped 4 bases and J dropped 10 bases, with 12 bases sitting between them. Germline CDR1 SGHNT, CDR2 YYREEE (reference sequence). The chain's CDR3 is CASSRVSEEQFF. As DNA, the CDR3 is TGTGCCAGCAGCAGGGTGTCCGAAGAGCAGTTCTTC. Full variable domain (outside the CDR3, taken from reference TRBV5-4 and TRBJ2-1): ETGVTQSPTHLIKTRGQQVTLRCSSQSGHNTVSWYQQALGQGPQFIFQYYREEENGRGNFPPRFSGLQFPNYSSELNVNALELDDSALYLCASSRVSEEQFFGPGTRLTVL.

V gene TRBV7-8 combines with J gene TRBJ2-7; 13 nucleotides agree with TRBD2. Germline V gene sequence: CDR1 SGHVS, CDR2 FQNEAQ. The CDR3 spans 16 residues. V lost 3 bases, J lost 1 base, and 3 bases stayed unmatched. CDR3 bases: TGTGCCAGCAGCTTCCGACTAGCGGGAGGATCCTACGAGCAGTACTTC. This sequence encodes CASSFRLAGGSYEQYF.

The chain links TRBV4-1 to TRBJ2-3; D call uncertain. CDR1 is MGHRA, CDR2 YSYEKL, per germline. Trimming pared 1 base from V and 0 bases from J, leaving 8 bases between. This CDR3 contains 15 residues. The CDR3 coding sequence is TGCGCCAGCAGCCAAGGGGTCGGGAGCACAGATACGCAGTATTTT. Its translation is CASSQGVGSTDTQYF.